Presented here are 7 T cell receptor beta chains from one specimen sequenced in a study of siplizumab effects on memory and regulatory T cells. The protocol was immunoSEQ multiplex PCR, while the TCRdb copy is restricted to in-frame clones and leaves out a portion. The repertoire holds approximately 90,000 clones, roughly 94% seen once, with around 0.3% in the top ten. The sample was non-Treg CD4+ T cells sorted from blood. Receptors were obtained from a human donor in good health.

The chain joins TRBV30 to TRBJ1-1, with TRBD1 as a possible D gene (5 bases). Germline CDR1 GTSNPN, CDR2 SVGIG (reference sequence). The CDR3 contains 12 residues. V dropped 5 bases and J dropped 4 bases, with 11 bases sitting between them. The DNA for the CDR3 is TGTGCCTGGTCCCGGGGGGGCACTGAAGCTTTCTTT. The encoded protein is CAWSRGGTEAFF.

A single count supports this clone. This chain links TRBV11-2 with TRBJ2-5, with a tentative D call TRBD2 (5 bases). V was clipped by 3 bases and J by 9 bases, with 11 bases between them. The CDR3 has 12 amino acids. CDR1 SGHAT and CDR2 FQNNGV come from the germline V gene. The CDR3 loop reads CASSLWESAQYF. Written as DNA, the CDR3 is TGTGCCAGCAGCTTGTGGGAGAGCGCCCAGTACTTC.

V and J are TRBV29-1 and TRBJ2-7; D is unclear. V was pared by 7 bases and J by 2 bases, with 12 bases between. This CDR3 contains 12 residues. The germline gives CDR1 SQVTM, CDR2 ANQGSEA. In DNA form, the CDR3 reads TGCAGCGCCACCAAAACCCCCTACGAGCAGTACTTC. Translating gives CSATKTPYEQYF.

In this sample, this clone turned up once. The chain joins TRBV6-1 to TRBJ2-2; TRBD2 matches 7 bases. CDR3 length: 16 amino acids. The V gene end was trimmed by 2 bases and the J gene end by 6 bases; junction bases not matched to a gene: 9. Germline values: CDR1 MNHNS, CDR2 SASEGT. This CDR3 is CASSEQTSVGPGELFF. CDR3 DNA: TGTGCCAGCAGTGAACAAACTAGCGTAGGCCCCGGGGAGCTGTTTTTT.

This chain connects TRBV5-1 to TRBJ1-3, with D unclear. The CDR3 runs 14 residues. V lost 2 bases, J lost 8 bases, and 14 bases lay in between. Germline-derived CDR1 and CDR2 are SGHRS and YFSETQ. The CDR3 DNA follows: TGCGCCAGCAGCTTAAACGGGCCCTACTACACCATATATTTT. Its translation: CASSLNGPYYTIYF.

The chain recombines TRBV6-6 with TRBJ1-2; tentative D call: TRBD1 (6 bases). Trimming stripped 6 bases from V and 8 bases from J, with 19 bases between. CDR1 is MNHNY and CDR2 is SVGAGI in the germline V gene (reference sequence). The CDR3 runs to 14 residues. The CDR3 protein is CASRPDRTPGGYTF. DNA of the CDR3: TGTGCCAGCAGGCCAGACAGGACCCCTGGGGGCTACACCTTC.

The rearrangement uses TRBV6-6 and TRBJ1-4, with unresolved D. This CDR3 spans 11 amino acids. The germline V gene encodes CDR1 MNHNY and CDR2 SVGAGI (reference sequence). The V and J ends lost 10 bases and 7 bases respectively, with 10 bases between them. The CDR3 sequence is CATSVAEKLFF. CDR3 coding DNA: TGTGCCACCTCGGTGGCTGAAAAACTGTTTTTT.